The 14 T cell receptor beta chains below were found in one sample sequenced in a study of shared clonotypes between healthy human individuals. Profiled with immunoSEQ multiplex PCR; TCRdb holds only in-frame clones, not every one. The sample includes a few million clones, approximately 95% of them seen just once. The sample consisted of naive CD4+ T cells from PBMCs. Specified subset: CD45RA+ positively selected. The receptors here all came from a man between 18 and 29 years old in good health. Some clones in this sample may be carry-over from other donors' samples.

The DNA of the CDR3 is TGTGCCAGCAGTTTTCGCGGTTTTGGGGTAGTAGAGAACTATGGCTACACCTTC. Amino acid sequence: CASSFRGFGVVENYGYTF. V usage is TRBV28 and J usage is TRBJ1-2; D uncertain. The CDR3 is 18 residues long. The V end lost 3 bases, the J end lost 2 bases, and 22 bases lay between the germline ends. Germline lookup yields CDR1 MDHEN and CDR2 SYDVKM.

Points on this clone: The sample contains more than one DNA sequence encoding this CDR3. The chain joins TRBV5-1 to TRBJ2-2; 9 bases line up with TRBD1. Trimming took 10 bases from V and 1 from J; bases not matched to a gene: 8. The germline CDR1 and CDR2 sequences are SGHRS and YFSETQ. The CDR3 length is 15 residues. The DNA of the CDR3 is TGCGCCTCCTCACCGGGACAGGGGAACACCGGGGAGCTGTTTTTT. Its translation: CASSPGQGNTGELFF.

The rearrangement joins TRBV27 to TRBJ1-4; 8 bases fit TRBD1. The CDR3 runs to 15 residues. From germline, CDR1 is MNHEY and CDR2 SMNVEV (reference sequence). The ends lost 5 bases at V and 3 bases at J; junction bases unmatched: 5. CDR3 nucleotide sequence: TGTGCCAGCAGTCTTCAGGGGGCAGCTAATGAAAAACTGTTTTTT. This gives the protein CASSLQGAANEKLFF.

The chain joins TRBV2 to TRBJ1-5, with D tentatively TRBD1 (5 bases). Deletions cut 5 bases from V and 9 bases from J, with 17 bases between. CDR3 length equals 14 residues. CDR1 and CDR2 from the germline V gene are SNHLY and FYNNEI. The DNA for the CDR3 is TGTGCCAGCAGTCCTCGGCAGGGAAGGAGGCCCCAGCATTTT. This gives the protein CASSPRQGRRPQHF.

The chain uses TRBV7-2 and TRBJ2-4; no clear D gene. In germline, CDR1 is SGHTA, CDR2 FQGNSA. The V end was cut by 1 base, the J end by 0 bases, with 10 bases between. The CDR3 spans 16 residues. CDR3 bases: TGTGCCAGCAGCTTAGAGGCGGCAGTAGCCAAAAACATTCAGTACTTC. Translating it yields CASSLEAAVAKNIQYF.

This clone was picked up one time. The V gene is TRBV10-1, the J gene TRBJ2-1, with 9 bases fitting TRBD2. V gave up 0 bases and J gave up 4 bases; unmatched junction bases: 13. CDR1 and CDR2 from the germline V gene are WNHNN and SYGVQD (reference sequence). The CDR3 loop spans 19 amino acids. Written as DNA, the CDR3 is TGCGCCAGCAGTGAGTCGACTACTAGCGGGCAACGCACTTACAATGAGCAGTTCTTC. Encoded protein: CASSESTTSGQRTYNEQFF.

The J gene is TRBJ2-7, the V gene TRBV7-8; D is undetermined. V was cut by 6 bases and J by 3 bases, with 9 bases left in between. Germline CDR1 is SGHVS and CDR2 is FQNEAQ. This CDR3 comprises 12 residues. The CDR3 region has the DNA TGTGCCAGCAGGGGCCAGCTCTACGAGCAGTACTTC. Its translation: CASRGQLYEQYF.

This sequence joins TRBV29-1 and TRBJ2-7, with TRBD2 identical over 8 bases. The CDR3 spans 13 residues. J was trimmed by 0 bases and V by 4 bases; bases with no gene match: 2. Per the germline V gene, CDR1 is SQVTM and CDR2 is ANQGSEA. The CDR3 region has the DNA TGCAGCGTTGTCAGCGGGGGCTCCTACGAGCAGTACTTC. Translation: CSVVSGGSYEQYF.

The V call is TRBV2, the J call TRBJ2-2; D might be TRBD1 or TRBD2, each matching 6 bases. The CDR3 is 14 amino acids. The germline CDR1 and CDR2 sequences are SNHLY and FYNNEI. V was pared by 8 bases and J by 6 bases, with 16 bases between. The CDR3 reads CASRWNRDSGELFF. The CDR3, as DNA: TGTGCCAGCCGGTGGAACAGGGACTCCGGGGAGCTGTTTTTT.

This chain connects TRBV4-2 to TRBJ2-5, with D tentatively TRBD1 or TRBD2 (5 bases each). CDR3 size: 15 residues. In germline, CDR1 is LGHNA, CDR2 YNFKEQ. Trimming pared 0 bases from V and 4 bases from J, leaving 12 bases between. Here the CDR3 reads CASSQDLGARETQYF. The CDR3 DNA reads as TGTGCCAGCAGCCAAGATCTCGGGGCGCGAGAGACCCAGTACTTC.

The rearrangement links TRBV7-6 to TRBJ2-3; D not resolved. The CDR3 spans 12 residues. V was pared by 2 bases and J by 6 bases, with 6 bases between. Germline loops: CDR1 SGHVS, CDR2 FNYEAQ. The CDR3 nucleotides read TGTGCCAGCAGCTTATGGCTCGATACGCAGTATTTT. Protein product: CASSLWLDTQYF.

This clone was counted once. The genes are TRBV23-1 and TRBJ2-7; D remains unclear. TRBV23-1 is designated an ORF whose function remains uncertain. The CDR3 is made up of 11 amino acids. The V gene lost 2 bases and the J gene lost 9 bases, with 8 bases spanning the gap. CDR3 sequence (DNA): TGCGCCAGCAGTCAAGTCAGGTGGCAGTACTTC. It codes for CASSQVRWQYF.

This sequence joins TRBV5-6 and TRBJ2-7, with TRBD2 matching over 8 bases. CDR1 is SGHDT and CDR2 is YYEEEE in the germline V gene. With 0 bases clipped from V and 2 bases from J, the junction kept 10 bases outside the gene matches. This CDR3 region has 17 residues. The CDR3 region has the DNA TGTGCCAGCAGCTTGGACCTAGCGGGTCCGCTGGCCTACGAGCAGTACTTC. This encodes CASSLDLAGPLAYEQYF.

Remarks on this clone: Different DNA sequences within this sample yield the same CDR3. The chain carries TRBV5-1 and TRBJ2-2; D is possibly TRBD2 (6 bases). Germline V gives CDR1 SGHRS, CDR2 YFSETQ. The CDR3 sequence is 15 residues long. V was pared by 2 bases and J by 4 bases, with 12 bases between. In nucleotides, the CDR3 is TGCGCCAGCAGCTTCGGGGGATCGGGCACCGGGGAGCTGTTTTTT. Its translation is CASSFGGSGTGELFF.